This entry lists 23 T cell receptor beta chains sequenced from one sample in a study of blood T cell repertoires in COVID-19. TCRdb keeps only in-frame clones here, not all; method: immunoSEQ multiplex PCR. The sample has around 150,000 clones; over 70% are singletons. The sample comprised PBMCs or T cells enriched from blood (not recorded which). The receptors derive from a man aged 45 to 65 who had recovered from COVID-19.

V and J are TRBV6-5 and TRBJ2-1, with D possibly matching TRBD2 (6 bases). Germline CDR1 reads MNHEY; CDR2 reads SVGAGI. This CDR3 is built from 15 residues. The V end lost 5 bases, the J end lost 2 bases, and 13 bases lay between the germline ends. The CDR3 coding sequence is TGTGCCAGCAGTCAGCGGGCGAATGCCTACAATGAGCAGTTCTTC. Its protein product is CASSQRANAYNEQFF.

The chain is built from TRBV11-1 and TRBJ2-7, with D possibly matching TRBD1 (5 bases). The ends were cut back, 2 bases at V and 3 bases at J, with 14 bases in the middle. Germline assignment: CDR1 SGHAT and CDR2 FQDESV (reference sequence). This CDR3 has 15 residues. CDR3 region: CASSLSRATHYEQYF. The CDR3 nucleotides read TGTGCCAGCAGCTTATCCAGGGCCACCCACTACGAGCAGTACTTC.

The chain has TRBV30 and TRBJ2-3, with a possible D match to TRBD2 (7 bases). Germline values: CDR1 GTSNPN, CDR2 SVGIG (reference sequence). Trimming took 1 base from V and 4 from J, leaving 9 bases between them. This CDR3 is 13 amino acids long. Here the CDR3 DNA reads TGTGCCTGGAGTGCGGGGGGCCCAGATACGCAGTATTTT. Its protein product is CAWSAGGPDTQYF.

The chain joins TRBV2 to TRBJ2-6; TRBD2 might be the D (5 bases). Germline values: CDR1 SNHLY, CDR2 FYNNEI. V was trimmed by 7 bases and J by 0 bases, leaving 7 bases between them. The CDR3 sequence is 14 residues long. The CDR3 DNA follows: TGTGCCAGCAAGGAGGACTCTGGGGCCAACGTCCTGACTTTC. Encoded protein: CASKEDSGANVLTF.

This chain joins TRBV28 and TRBJ1-4; 7 bases line up with TRBD1. The CDR3 contains 14 residues. Trimming took 5 bases from V and 5 from J; bases not matched to a gene: 5. CDR1 and CDR2 from the germline V gene are MDHEN and SYDVKM. This CDR3 is CASSEGTVNEKLFF. Written as DNA, the CDR3 is TGTGCCAGCAGTGAGGGGACAGTAAATGAAAAACTGTTTTTT.

The chain joins TRBV19 to TRBJ2-4; 11 nucleotides match TRBD2. CDR3 size: 18 residues. Germline V gene sequence: CDR1 LNHDA, CDR2 SQIVND (reference sequence). Trimming removed 3 bases from V and 7 bases from J; junction bases left unmatched: 14. The CDR3 loop reads CASSIWVSGRASGNIQYF. The CDR3, as DNA: TGTGCCAGTAGTATTTGGGTTAGCGGGAGGGCCAGTGGGAACATTCAGTACTTC.

The chain joins TRBV7-9 to TRBJ2-7; 7 nucleotides match TRBD1. J was trimmed by 6 bases and V by 6 bases; bases with no gene match: 8. CDR1 is SEHNR and CDR2 is FQNEAQ in the germline V gene (reference sequence). The CDR3 length is 13 residues. The CDR3 is CASSQNTGAEQYF. In DNA form, the CDR3 reads TGTGCCAGCAGTCAAAATACAGGGGCCGAGCAGTACTTC.

Written as DNA, the CDR3 is TGTGCCATCCAGGGGGCAGACACTGAAGCTTTCTTT. Protein sequence: CAIQGADTEAFF. The chain recombines TRBV12-3 or TRBV12-4 with TRBJ1-1, with 8 bases that match TRBD1. The CDR3 runs to 12 residues. The J segment lost 3 bases and the V segment lost 10 bases, leaving 4 bases of the junction unmatched.

This chain links TRBV29-1 with TRBJ1-5, with D possibly TRBD1 on 5 matching bases. CDR1 and CDR2 from the germline V gene are SQVTM and ANQGSEA. The CDR3 loop spans 14 amino acids. The V and J ends lost 4 bases and 6 bases respectively, with 16 bases between them. DNA for the CDR3: TGCAGCGTTGTTATGGGGGGTGCCGGTCAGCCCCAGCATTTT. Residues: CSVVMGGAGQPQHF.

This chain uses TRBV24-1 with TRBJ1-1; 10 bases are shared with TRBD1. The CDR3 has 17 amino acids. Per germline, CDR1 KGHDR and CDR2 SFDVKD. J was trimmed by 5 bases and V by 4 bases; bases with no gene match: 12. CDR3 nucleotide sequence: TGTGCCACCAGTGACGCCTCCGGGACAGGGGATAAAACTGAAGCTTTCTTT. Its translation is CATSDASGTGDKTEAFF.

The gene calls are TRBV11-1 and TRBJ1-5; possibly TRBD1 for D (5 bases). The CDR3 is made up of 13 amino acids. The V gene's germline CDR1 is SGHAT and CDR2 FQDESV (reference sequence). Trimming removed 1 base from V and 6 bases from J, with 7 bases in between. CDR3 loop: CASSLGRGQPQHF. DNA for the CDR3: TGTGCCAGCAGCTTAGGGAGGGGTCAGCCCCAGCATTTT. Full variable domain (rest looked up from reference TRBV11-1 and TRBJ1-5): EAEVAQSPRYKITEKSQAVAFWCDPISGHATLYWYRQILGQGPELLVQFQDESVVDDSQLPKDRFSAERLKGVDSTLKIQPAELGDSAMYLCASSLGRGQPQHFGDGTRLSIL.

The rearrangement uses TRBV6-5 and TRBJ1-4; the D is unclear. Germline-derived CDR1 and CDR2 are MNHEY and SVGAGI. The CDR3 covers 15 residues. Trimming took 6 bases from V and 13 from J, leaving 24 bases between them. The CDR3 DNA follows: TGTGCCAGCAGCCGCAGCGGTTTAGACCCGAGCATACTGTTTTTT. This encodes CASSRSGLDPSILFF.

The chain recombines TRBV28 with TRBJ1-2; possibly TRBD1 for D (5 bases). This CDR3 contains 14 residues. Per germline, CDR1 MDHEN and CDR2 SYDVKM. V lost 5 bases and J lost 4, with 14 bases in between. The CDR3 sequence is CASSRGGTGYGYTF. Here the CDR3 DNA reads TGTGCCAGCAGTCGTGGGGGGACGGGCTATGGCTACACCTTC.

The CDR3, as DNA: TGTGCCAGCAGTTTAGTGTCGGCAGGGGGGTACCAAGAGACCCAGTACTTC. Translating it yields CASSLVSAGGYQETQYF. The V and J genes are TRBV28 and TRBJ2-5; perhaps TRBD1 as D (7 bases). Germline CDR1 reads MDHEN; CDR2 reads SYDVKM. V lost 2 bases and J lost 0, with 16 bases in between. The CDR3 loop spans 17 amino acids.

The chain recombines TRBV6-5 with TRBJ2-7; D may be TRBD1 (5 bases). Germline V gene sequence: CDR1 MNHEY, CDR2 SVGAGI. V dropped 7 bases and J dropped 2 bases, with 15 bases sitting between them. The CDR3 has 14 amino acids. The CDR3: CASIRPGPAYEQYF. The DNA for the CDR3 is TGTGCCAGCATTCGGCCAGGGCCCGCCTACGAGCAGTACTTC.

A few counts support this clone. J is TRBJ1-1 and V is TRBV7-9; 7 bases are a match to TRBD1. This CDR3 contains 16 residues. The junction had 9 bases not matched to a gene; V was cut back by 5 bases and J by 0 bases. Germline V lookup: CDR1 SEHNR, CDR2 FQNEAQ (reference sequence). DNA for the CDR3: TGTGCCAGCAGCGGCGACAGGGAAGTCCTGAACACTGAAGCTTTCTTT. Translating gives CASSGDREVLNTEAFF.

The rearrangement joins TRBV5-4 to TRBJ1-2, with 9 positions matching TRBD1. The CDR3 has 14 residues. Trimming removed 3 bases from V and 3 bases from J; junction bases left unmatched: 3. Germline V gene sequence: CDR1 SGHNT, CDR2 YYREEE (reference sequence). The DNA of the CDR3 is TGTGCCAGCAGCTCCGGACAGGGGTACTATGGCTACACCTTC. The encoded protein is CASSSGQGYYGYTF.

V gene TRBV7-3 combines with J gene TRBJ2-2, with D maybe TRBD1 (6 bases). Germline assignment: CDR1 SGHTA and CDR2 FQGTGA. The CDR3 sequence is 13 residues long. V was clipped by 5 bases and J by 4 bases, with 8 bases between them. The CDR3 region has the DNA TGTGCCAGCAGCAGGACAGTCACCGGGGAGCTGTTTTTT. Translating it yields CASSRTVTGELFF.

The chain combines TRBV5-4 with TRBJ1-3; D may be TRBD1 (5 bases). The CDR3 length is 18 residues. Trimming pared 0 bases from V and 1 base from J, leaving 17 bases between. In germline, CDR1 is SGHNT, CDR2 YYREEE (reference sequence). As DNA, the CDR3 is TGTGCCAGCAGCTTGGTGGATAGACCGGAGGGGTCTGGAAACACCATATATTTT. Translation: CASSLVDRPEGSGNTIYF.

This clone was detected ten times or more. The rearrangement uses TRBV19 and TRBJ2-7, with 12 bases that match TRBD1. The junction had 8 bases not matched to a gene; V was cut back by 6 bases and J by 5 bases. In germline, CDR1 is LNHDA, CDR2 SQIVND (reference sequence). This CDR3 comprises 15 residues. CDR3 amino acids: CASRLGQGALDEQYF. CDR3 bases: TGTGCCAGTAGGTTGGGACAGGGGGCCCTGGACGAGCAGTACTTC.

The CDR3 here is CASSVGDWEETQYF. The DNA for the CDR3 is TGTGCCAGCAGCGTAGGGGACTGGGAAGAGACCCAGTACTTC. This chain joins TRBV9 and TRBJ2-5; D is possibly TRBD2 (6 bases). The germline V gene has CDR1 SGDLS and CDR2 YYNGEE. The length of the CDR3 is 14 residues. V was shortened by 0 bases and J by 3 bases, with 9 bases between the two germline ends.

The sample holds a few counts of this clone. V usage is TRBV11-2 and J usage is TRBJ2-1; D might be TRBD1 (6 bases). The germline V gene encodes CDR1 SGHAT and CDR2 FQNNGV. V was pared by 7 bases and J by 8 bases, with 12 bases between. This CDR3 spans 12 amino acids. In DNA form, the CDR3 reads TGTGCCAGCACCTTGTACAGGGATGAGCAGTTCTTC. It encodes CASTLYRDEQFF.

The chain combines TRBV7-3 with TRBJ2-3, with D tentatively TRBD2 (5 bases). Trimming left V 2 bases short and J 0 bases short, with 12 bases between. Germline V lookup: CDR1 SGHTA, CDR2 FQGTGA. CDR3 length: 16 amino acids. DNA for the CDR3: TGTGCCAGCAGCTTAGGTTTGCGGGTTAGCACAGATACGCAGTATTTT. Encoded protein: CASSLGLRVSTDTQYF.